This entry describes one T cell receptor (beta chain). The antigen remains unidentified. The data were obtained in a study of vaccination effects on CD4 cells after COVID-19. Ahead of sequencing, the ViraFEST assay grew antigen-specific CD4+ T cells using viral peptide pools. It was after around 10 days of culture that CD4+ T cells were isolated. Everyone in the study got two shots of either the BNT162b2 or mRNA-1273 vaccine. Germline V gene lookup returns CDR1 LGHNA and CDR2 YNFKEQ. This CDR3 contains 15 residues. V lost 0 bases and J 1 base, leaving 6 bases between the germline ends. Using immunoSEQ multiplex PCR, the repertoire was profiled, and TCRdb retains in-frame clones only, with some absent. This table has around 22,000 clones, 76% appearing once.

V and J are TRBV4-2 and TRBJ2-2, with D unclear. This sequence was found in a human donor who received a COVID-19 vaccine. Sequenced here: CD4+ T cells from PBMCs cultured with HCoV-229E spike peptides, sampled after COVID-19 vaccination. CDR3 residues: CASSQEGGNTGELFF. The CDR3 bases are TGTGCCAGCAGCCAAGAAGGTGGGAACACCGGGGAGCTGTTTTTT.